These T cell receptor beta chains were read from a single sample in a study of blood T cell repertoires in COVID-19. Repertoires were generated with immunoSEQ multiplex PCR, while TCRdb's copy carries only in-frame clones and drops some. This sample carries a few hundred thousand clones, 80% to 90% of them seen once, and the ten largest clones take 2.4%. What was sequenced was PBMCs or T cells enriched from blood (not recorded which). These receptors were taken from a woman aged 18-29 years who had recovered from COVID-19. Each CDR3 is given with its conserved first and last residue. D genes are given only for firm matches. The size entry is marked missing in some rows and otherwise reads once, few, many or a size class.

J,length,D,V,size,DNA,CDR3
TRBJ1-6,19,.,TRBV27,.,TGTGCCAGCAGTTTACGGCAGGGTCCATCGAGCTCCTATAATTCACCCCTCCACTTT,CASSLRQGPSSSYNSPLHF
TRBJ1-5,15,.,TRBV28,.,TGTGCCAGCAGTTCCGAGACTACTAGCAATCAGCCCCAGCATTTT,CASSSETTSNQPQHF
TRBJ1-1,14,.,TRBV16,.,TGTGCCAGCAGCCAAGGGAGGGCGAACACTGAAGCTTTCTTT,CASSQGRANTEAFF
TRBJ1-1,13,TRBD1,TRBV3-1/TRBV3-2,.,TGTGCCAGCAGCAGACAGGGGTACACTGAAGCTTTCTTT,CASSRQGYTEAFF
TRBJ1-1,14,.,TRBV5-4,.,TGTGCCAGCAGTCTTACCAGGGGGAACACTGAAGCTTTCTTT,CASSLTRGNTEAFF
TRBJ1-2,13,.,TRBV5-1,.,TGCGCCAGCAGCTTGGCGGACAGCTATGGCTACACCTTC,CASSLADSYGYTF
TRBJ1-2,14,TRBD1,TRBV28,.,TGTGCCAGCAGCTCACTGACAGGGCAGACGGGCTACACCTTC,CASSSLTGQTGYTF
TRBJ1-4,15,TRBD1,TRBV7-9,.,TGTGCCAGCAGCTTACTCGGACAGGGTCGTGAAAAACTGTTTTTT,CASSLLGQGREKLFF
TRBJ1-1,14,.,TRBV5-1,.,TGCGCCAGCAGCTTGGGGACAGTGAACACTGAAGCTTTCTTT,CASSLGTVNTEAFF
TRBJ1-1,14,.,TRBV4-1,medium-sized,TGCGCCAGCAGCCAGGTTGACTGGAACACTGAAGCTTTCTTT,CASSQVDWNTEAFF
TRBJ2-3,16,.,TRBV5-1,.,TGCGCCAGCAGAGTCGGGGAAGGACTACTCACAGATACGCAGTATTTT,CASRVGEGLLTDTQYF
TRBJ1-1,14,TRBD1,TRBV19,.,TGTGCCAGTAGACCCGACAGGGGAGGAACTGAAGCTTTCTTT,CASRPDRGGTEAFF
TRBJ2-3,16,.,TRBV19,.,TGTGCCAGTAGTATAGATGGGCCAGGAAGCACAGATACGCAGTATTTT,CASSIDGPGSTDTQYF
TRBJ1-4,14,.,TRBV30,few,TGTGCCTGGAGACGCGGAGCAACTAATGAAAAACTGTTTTTT,CAWRRGATNEKLFF
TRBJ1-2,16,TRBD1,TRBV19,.,TGTGCCAGCTGGGATCCGGGACAGGGGTCCTACTATGGCTACACCTTC,CASWDPGQGSYYGYTF
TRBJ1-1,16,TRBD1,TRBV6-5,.,TGTGCCAGCAGTTACTCGGGGACAGGGGTCGGGTTTGAAGCTTTCTTT,CASSYSGTGVGFEAFF
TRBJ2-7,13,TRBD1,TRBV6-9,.,TGTGCCAGACCGCAGGGGGCCGGGAACGAGCAGTACTTC,CARPQGAGNEQYF
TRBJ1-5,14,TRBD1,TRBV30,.,TGTGCCTGGAGTCAGGGGACAGGCGATCAGCCCCAGCATTTT,CAWSQGTGDQPQHF
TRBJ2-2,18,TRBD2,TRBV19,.,TGTGCCAGTAGTATGATGGGTAGCGGGGGTACGAACACCGGGGAGCTGTTTTTT,CASSMMGSGGTNTGELFF
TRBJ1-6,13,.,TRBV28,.,TGTGCCAGCAGAGACAGGATCTATTCACCCCTCCACTTT,CASRDRIYSPLHF
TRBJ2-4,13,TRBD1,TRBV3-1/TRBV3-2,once,TGTGCCAGCAGCCAAGATAGAGGGACAGGGACACACTTC,CASSQDRGTGTHF
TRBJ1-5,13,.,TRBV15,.,TGTGCCACCAGCAGAGAGAGGAATCAGCCCCAGCATTTT,CATSRERNQPQHF
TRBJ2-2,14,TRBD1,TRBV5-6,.,TGTGCCAGCAGCTTAACGACAGGGGACCTGGAGCTGTTTTTT,CASSLTTGDLELFF
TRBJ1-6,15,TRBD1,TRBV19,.,TGTGCCAGTAACCCCGCCGGGACAGAAAATTCACCCCTCCACTTT,CASNPAGTENSPLHF
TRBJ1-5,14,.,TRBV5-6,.,TGTGCCAGCAGCTTGGGGCCGTCCGGGTTGGCCCAGCATTTT,CASSLGPSGLAQHF
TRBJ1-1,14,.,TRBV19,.,TGTGCCAGTAGTACCCTAGCTGAGGAAACTGAAGCTTTCTTT,CASSTLAEETEAFF
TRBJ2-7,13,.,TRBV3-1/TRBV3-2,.,TGTGCCAGCAACCTACAGGGAGGGTACGAGCAGTACTTC,CASNLQGGYEQYF
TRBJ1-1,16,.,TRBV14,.,TGTGCCAGCAGCCAAGAGAGGGGGTCGATGAACACTGAAGCTTTCTTT,CASSQERGSMNTEAFF
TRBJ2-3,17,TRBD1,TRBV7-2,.,TGTGCCAGCACACGCCTCCCCTGGGGACAGGGGGCAGATACGCAGTATTTT,CASTRLPWGQGADTQYF
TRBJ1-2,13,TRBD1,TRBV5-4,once,TGTGCCAGCAGACCGGGACAGGGCTATGGCTACACCTTC,CASRPGQGYGYTF
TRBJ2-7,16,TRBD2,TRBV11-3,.,TGTGCCAGCAGCTTGGGCACTAGCGGGGGTACAGACGAGCAGTACTTC,CASSLGTSGGTDEQYF
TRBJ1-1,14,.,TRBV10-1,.,TGCGCCAGCAGTGTAACTCGGTCGAACACTGAAGCTTTCTTT,CASSVTRSNTEAFF
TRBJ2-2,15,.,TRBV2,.,TGTGCCAGCCTGGCGCTTAGCAAAAACACCGGGGAGCTGTTTTTT,CASLALSKNTGELFF
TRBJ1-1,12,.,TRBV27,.,TGTGCCAGCAGTTCATCAGCGAATGAAGCTTTCTTT,CASSSSANEAFF
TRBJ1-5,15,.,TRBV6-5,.,TGTGCCAGCAGCCGTGCGGGGGGCGGACAGCAGCCCCAGCATTTT,CASSRAGGGQQPQHF
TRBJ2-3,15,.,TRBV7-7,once,TGTGCTAGCAGCTCACAGCCAGGGATCACAGATACGCAGTATTTT,CASSSQPGITDTQYF
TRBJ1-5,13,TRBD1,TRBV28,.,TGTGCCAGCAAGGGCAGGGGACAGAGGGGGCGTCATTTT,CASKGRGQRGRHF